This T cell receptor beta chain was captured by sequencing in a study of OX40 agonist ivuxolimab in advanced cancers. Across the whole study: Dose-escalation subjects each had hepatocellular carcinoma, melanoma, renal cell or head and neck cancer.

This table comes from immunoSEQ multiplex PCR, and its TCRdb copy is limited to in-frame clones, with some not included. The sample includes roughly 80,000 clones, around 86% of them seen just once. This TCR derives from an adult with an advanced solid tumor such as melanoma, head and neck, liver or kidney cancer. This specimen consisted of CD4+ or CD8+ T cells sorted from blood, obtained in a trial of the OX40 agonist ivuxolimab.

The CDR3 DNA sequence: TGTGCCTGGAGTCCCGGTGGGCCTTTTAACTATGGCTACACCTTC. Translated: CAWSPGGPFNYGYTF. The rearrangement links TRBV30 to TRBJ1-2, with D hard to call. V was shortened by 2 bases and J by 1 base, with 14 bases between the two germline ends. The CDR3 totals 15 residues. The germline V gene encodes CDR1 GTSNPN and CDR2 SVGIG (reference sequence).